This T cell receptor (beta chain) derives from a study of T cells in Graves' hyperthyroidism and ophthalmopathy. Broader study findings: Patients with ophthalmopathy were separated from those with stable hyperthyroidism by a 13 V-J model. Expanded thyroid clonotypes (above 0.001) were mostly also found in blood.

The investigators amplified TCR beta CDR3 regions from RNA transcripts. Researchers ran a first-round RT-PCR on the TCR CDR3 using the HTBI primer set. A single record per CDR3 protein comes from TCRdb applying MiXCR to the multiplex PCR reads. The sample lists under 350,000 distinct CDR3 sequences, 12% to 15% occurring once. Germline V gene data show CDR1 as MNHEY and CDR2 as SMNVEV (reference sequence). The CDR3 is made up of 17 amino acids. V was clipped by 5 bases and J by 0 bases; unmatched bases: 10. Patients with uncontrolled infections, other autoimmune diseases, pregnancy or lactation were excluded. In making diagnoses, clinical symptoms, serum thyroxine and TRAb, thyroid ultrasound and orbital computed tomography were all used. This clonotype occurred many times. The antigen is unknown.

This TCR derives from a woman aged 40-49 years with Graves' hyperthyroidism. The J gene is TRBJ2-3, the V gene TRBV27; 8 bases are a match to TRBD2. The sample comprised blood. CDR3 protein: CASSTLLAGISTDTQYF. CDR3 DNA sequence: TGTGCCAGCAGTACCCTCTTAGCGGGGATCAGCACAGATACGCAGTATTTT.